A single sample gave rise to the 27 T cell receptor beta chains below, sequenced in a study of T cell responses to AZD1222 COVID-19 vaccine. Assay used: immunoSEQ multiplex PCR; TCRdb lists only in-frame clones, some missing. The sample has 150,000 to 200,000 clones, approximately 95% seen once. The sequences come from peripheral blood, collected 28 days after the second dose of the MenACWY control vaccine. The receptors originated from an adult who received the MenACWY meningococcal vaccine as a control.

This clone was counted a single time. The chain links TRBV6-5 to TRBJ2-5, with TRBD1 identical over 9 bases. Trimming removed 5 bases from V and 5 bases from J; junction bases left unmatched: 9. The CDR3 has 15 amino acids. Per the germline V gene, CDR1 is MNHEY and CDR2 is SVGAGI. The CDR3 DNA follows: TGTGCCAGCAGTCAGACACAGGGGGCACGGGAGACCCAGTACTTC. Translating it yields CASSQTQGARETQYF.

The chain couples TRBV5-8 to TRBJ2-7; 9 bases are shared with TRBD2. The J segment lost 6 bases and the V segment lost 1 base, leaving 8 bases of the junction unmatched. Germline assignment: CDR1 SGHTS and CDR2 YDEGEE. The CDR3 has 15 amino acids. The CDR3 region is CASSLRASGASEQYF. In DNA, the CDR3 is TGTGCCAGCAGCTTGAGGGCTAGCGGGGCCTCCGAGCAGTACTTC.

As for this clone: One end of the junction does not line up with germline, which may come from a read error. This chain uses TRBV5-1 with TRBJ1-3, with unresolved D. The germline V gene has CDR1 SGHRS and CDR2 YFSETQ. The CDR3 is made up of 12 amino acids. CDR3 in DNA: TGCGCCAGCAGCTTACCTGGGAACACCATATATTTT. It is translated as CASSLPGNTIYF.

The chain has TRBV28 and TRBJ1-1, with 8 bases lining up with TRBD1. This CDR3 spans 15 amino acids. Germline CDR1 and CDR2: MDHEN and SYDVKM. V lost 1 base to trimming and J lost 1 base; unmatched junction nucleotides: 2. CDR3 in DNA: TGTGCCAGCAGTTTATCCGGGACAGGGAACACTGAAGCTTTCTTT. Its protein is CASSLSGTGNTEAFF.

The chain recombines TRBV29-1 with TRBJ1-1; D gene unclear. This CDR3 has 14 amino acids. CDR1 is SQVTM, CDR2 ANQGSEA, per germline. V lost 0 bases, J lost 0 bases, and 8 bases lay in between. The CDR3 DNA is TGCAGCGTTGAAGAGCCCGGGCTGAACACTGAAGCTTTCTTT. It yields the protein CSVEEPGLNTEAFF.

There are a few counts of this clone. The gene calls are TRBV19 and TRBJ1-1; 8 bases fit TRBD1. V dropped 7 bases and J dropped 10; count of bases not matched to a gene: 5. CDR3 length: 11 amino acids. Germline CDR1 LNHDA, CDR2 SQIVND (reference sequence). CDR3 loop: CASTTTGGAFF. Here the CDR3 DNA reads TGTGCCAGTACTACAACAGGGGGAGCTTTCTTT.

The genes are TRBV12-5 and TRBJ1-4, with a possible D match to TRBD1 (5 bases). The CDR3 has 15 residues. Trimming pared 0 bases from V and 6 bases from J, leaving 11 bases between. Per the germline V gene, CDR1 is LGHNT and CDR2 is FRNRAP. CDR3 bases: TGTGCTAGTGGTTTGGTACTCGGGGCTTATGAAAAACTGTTTTTT. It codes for CASGLVLGAYEKLFF.

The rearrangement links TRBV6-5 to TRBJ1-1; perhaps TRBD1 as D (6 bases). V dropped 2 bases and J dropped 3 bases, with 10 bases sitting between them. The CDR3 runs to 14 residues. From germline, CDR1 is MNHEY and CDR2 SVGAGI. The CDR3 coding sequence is TGTGCCAGCAGTTACCAGGGGCAATACACTGAAGCTTTCTTT. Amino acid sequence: CASSYQGQYTEAFF.

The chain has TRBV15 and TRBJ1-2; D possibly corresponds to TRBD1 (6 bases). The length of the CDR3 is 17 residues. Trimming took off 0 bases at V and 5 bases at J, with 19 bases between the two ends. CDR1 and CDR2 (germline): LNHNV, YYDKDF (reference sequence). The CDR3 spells CATSRDPLGGHMYGYTF. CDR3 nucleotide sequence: TGTGCCACCAGCAGAGACCCCCTGGGGGGGCACATGTATGGCTACACCTTC. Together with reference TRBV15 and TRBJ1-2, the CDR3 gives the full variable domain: DAMVIQNPRYQVTQFGKPVTLSCSQTLNHNVMYWYQQKSSQAPKLLFHYYDKDFNNEADTPDNFQSRRPNTSFCFLDIRSPGLGDTAMYLCATSRDPLGGHMYGYTFGSGTRLTVV.

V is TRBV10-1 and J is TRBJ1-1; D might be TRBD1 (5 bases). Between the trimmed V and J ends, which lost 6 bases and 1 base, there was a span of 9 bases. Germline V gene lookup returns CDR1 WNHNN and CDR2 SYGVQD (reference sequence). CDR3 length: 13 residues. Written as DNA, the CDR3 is TGCGCCAGCAGGGCCAGGGAGAACACTGAAGCTTTCTTT. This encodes CASRARENTEAFF.

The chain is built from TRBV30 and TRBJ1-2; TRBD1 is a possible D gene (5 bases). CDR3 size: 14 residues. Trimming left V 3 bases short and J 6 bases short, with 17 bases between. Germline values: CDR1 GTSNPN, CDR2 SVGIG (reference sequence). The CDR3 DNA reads TGTGCCTGGAGCCCAGGGATACCGGGGGATGGCTACACCTTC. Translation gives CAWSPGIPGDGYTF.

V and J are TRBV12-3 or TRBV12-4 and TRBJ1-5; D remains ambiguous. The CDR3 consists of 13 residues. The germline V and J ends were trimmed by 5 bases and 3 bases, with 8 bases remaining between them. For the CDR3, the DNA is TGTGCCAGCAGTCGCGGGGTCAATCAGCCCCAGCATTTT. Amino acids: CASSRGVNQPQHF.

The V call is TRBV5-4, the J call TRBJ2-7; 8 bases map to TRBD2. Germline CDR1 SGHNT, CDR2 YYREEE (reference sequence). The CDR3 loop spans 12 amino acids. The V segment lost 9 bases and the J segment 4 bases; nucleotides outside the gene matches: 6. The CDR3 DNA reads TGTGCCACCGCTCGGGGGGGGTACGAGCAGTACTTC. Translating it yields CATARGGYEQYF.

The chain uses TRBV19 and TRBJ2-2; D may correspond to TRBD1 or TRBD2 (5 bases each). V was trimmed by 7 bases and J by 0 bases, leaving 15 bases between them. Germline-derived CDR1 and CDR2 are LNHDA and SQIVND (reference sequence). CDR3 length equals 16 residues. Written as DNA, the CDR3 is TGTGCCAGTACCCTGCAGGGCGGGTCGAACACCGGGGAGCTGTTTTTT. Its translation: CASTLQGGSNTGELFF. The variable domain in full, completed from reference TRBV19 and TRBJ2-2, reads DGGITQSPKYLFRKEGQNVTLSCEQNLNHDAMYWYRQDPGQGLRLIYYSQIVNDFQKGDIAEGYSVSREKKESFPLTVTSAQKNPTAFYLCASTLQGGSNTGELFFGEGSRLTVL.

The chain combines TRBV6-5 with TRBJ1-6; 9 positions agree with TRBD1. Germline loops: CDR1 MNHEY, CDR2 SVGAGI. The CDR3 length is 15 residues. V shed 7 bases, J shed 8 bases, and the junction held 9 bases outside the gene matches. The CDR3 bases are TGTGCCAGCACCTCCGGGACAGGGCTATATTCACCCCTCCACTTT. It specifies CASTSGTGLYSPLHF.

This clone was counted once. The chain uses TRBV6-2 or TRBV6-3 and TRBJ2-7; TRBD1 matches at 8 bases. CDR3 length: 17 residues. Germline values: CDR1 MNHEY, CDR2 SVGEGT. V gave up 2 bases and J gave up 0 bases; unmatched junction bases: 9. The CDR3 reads CASSYTPQGAFSYEQYF. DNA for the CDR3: TGTGCCAGCAGTTACACACCTCAGGGGGCTTTCTCCTACGAGCAGTACTTC.

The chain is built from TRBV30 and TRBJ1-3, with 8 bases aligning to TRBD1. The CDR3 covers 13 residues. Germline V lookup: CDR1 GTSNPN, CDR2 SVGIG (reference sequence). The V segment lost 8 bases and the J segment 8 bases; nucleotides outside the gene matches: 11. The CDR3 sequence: CAQTGAGGHTIYF. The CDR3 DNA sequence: TGTGCCCAGACAGGGGCAGGGGGGCACACCATATATTTT.

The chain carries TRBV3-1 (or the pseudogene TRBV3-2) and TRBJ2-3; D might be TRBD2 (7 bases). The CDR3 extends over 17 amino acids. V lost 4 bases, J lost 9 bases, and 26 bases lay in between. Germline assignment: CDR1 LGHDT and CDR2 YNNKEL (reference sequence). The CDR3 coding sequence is TGTGCCAGCAGCCCGAGGAAGCCGGGGGGCCAATTAGCCACGCAGTATTTT. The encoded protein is CASSPRKPGGQLATQYF.

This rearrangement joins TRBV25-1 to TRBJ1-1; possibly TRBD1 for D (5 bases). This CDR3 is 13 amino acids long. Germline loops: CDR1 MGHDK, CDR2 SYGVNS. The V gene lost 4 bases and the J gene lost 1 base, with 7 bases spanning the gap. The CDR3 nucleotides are TGTGCCAGCAGTGTGGGGGGGAACACTGAAGCTTTCTTT. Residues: CASSVGGNTEAFF.

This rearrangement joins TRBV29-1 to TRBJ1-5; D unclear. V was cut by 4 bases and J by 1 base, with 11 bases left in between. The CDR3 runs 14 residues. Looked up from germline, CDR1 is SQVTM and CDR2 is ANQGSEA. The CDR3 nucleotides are TGCAGCGTTGTTGATATGGGAAGCAATCAGCCCCAGCATTTT. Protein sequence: CSVVDMGSNQPQHF.

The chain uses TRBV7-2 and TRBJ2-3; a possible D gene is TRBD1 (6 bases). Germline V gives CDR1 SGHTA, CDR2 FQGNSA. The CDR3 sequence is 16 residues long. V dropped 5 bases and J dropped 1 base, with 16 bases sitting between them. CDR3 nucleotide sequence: TGTGCCAGCAGCCCGAACAGGGCTGGCGGCACAGATACGCAGTATTTT. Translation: CASSPNRAGGTDTQYF.

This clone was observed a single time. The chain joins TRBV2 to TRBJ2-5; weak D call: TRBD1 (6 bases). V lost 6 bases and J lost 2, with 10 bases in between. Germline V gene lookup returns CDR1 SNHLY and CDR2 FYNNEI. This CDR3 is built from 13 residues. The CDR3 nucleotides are TGTGCCAGCAGAGGGACACTACAAGAGACCCAGTACTTC. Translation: CASRGTLQETQYF.

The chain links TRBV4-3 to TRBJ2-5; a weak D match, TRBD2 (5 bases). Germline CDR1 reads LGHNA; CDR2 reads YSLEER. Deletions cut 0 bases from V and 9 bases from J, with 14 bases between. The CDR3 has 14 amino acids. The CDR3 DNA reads TGCGCCAGCAGCCAAGAGGACTCCAAGAGGGCCCAGTACTTC. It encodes CASSQEDSKRAQYF.

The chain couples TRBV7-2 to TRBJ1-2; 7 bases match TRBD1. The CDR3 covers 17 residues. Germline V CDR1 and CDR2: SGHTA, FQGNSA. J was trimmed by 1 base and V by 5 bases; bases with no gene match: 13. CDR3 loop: CASSSNRGLHFNYGYTF. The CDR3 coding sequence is TGTGCCAGCAGCAGTAACAGGGGCCTACATTTTAACTATGGCTACACCTTC.

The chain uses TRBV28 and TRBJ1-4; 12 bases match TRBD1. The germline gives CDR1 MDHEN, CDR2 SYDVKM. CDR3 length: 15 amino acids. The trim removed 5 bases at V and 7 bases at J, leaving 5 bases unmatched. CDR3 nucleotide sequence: TGTGCCAGCAGTCCCGGGACAGGGGGCCTTGAAAAACTGTTTTTT. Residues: CASSPGTGGLEKLFF.

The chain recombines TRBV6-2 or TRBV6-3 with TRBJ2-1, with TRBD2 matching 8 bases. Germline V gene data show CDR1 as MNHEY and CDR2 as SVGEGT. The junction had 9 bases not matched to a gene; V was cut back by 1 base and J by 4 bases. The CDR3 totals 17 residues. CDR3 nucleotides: TGTGCCAGCAGTTACTTCTCCAGCGGGGGATCTTACAATGAGCAGTTCTTC. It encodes CASSYFSSGGSYNEQFF.

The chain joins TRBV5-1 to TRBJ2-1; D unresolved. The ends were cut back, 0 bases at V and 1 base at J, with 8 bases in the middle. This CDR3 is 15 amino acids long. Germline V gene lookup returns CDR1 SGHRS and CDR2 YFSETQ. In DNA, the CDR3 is TGCGCCAGCAGCTTGGGGTTAGGTTCCTACAATGAGCAGTTCTTC. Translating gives CASSLGLGSYNEQFF.